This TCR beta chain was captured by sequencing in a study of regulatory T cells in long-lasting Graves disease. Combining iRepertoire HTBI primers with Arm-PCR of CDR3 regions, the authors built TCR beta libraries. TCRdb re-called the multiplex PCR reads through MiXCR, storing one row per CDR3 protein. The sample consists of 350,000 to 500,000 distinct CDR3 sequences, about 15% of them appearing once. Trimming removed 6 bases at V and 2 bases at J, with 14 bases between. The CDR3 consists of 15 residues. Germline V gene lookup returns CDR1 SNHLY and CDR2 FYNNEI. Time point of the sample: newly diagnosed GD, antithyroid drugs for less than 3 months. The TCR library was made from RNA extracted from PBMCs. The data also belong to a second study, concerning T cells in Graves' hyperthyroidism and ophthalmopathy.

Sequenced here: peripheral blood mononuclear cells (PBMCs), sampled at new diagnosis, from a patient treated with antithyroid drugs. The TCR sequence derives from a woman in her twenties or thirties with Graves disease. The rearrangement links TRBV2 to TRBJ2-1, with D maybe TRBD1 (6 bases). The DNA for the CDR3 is TGTGCCAGCAGGGAGGACAGACTCGCCTACAATGAGCAGTTCTTC. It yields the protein CASREDRLAYNEQFF.